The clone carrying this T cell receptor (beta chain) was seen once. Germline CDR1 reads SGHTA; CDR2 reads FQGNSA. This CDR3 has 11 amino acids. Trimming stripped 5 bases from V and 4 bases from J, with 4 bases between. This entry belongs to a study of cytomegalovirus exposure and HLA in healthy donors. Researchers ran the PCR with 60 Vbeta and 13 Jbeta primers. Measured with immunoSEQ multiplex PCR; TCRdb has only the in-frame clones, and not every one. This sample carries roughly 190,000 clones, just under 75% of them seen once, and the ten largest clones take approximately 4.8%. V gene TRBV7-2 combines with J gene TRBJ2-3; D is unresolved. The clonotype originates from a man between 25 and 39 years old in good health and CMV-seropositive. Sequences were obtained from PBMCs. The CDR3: CASSPADTQYF. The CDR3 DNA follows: TGTGCCAGCAGCCCAGCAGATACGCAGTATTTT.